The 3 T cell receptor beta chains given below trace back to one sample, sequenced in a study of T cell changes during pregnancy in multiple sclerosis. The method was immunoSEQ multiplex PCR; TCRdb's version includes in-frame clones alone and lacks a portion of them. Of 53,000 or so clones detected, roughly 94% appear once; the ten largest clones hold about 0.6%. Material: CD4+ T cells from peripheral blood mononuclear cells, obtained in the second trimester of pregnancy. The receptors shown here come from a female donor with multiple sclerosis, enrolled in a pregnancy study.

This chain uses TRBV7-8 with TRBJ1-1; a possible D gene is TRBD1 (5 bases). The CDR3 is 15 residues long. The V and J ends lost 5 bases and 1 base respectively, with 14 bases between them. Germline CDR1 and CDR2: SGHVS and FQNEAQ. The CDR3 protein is CASSPIRTPNTEAFF. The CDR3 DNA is TGTGCCAGCAGCCCTATCCGGACACCGAACACTGAAGCTTTCTTT.

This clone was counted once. The CDR3 coding sequence is TGTGCCAGCAGCGTAGAGGAGAGGGCGGTTAATAGCAATCAGCCCCAGCATTTT. It codes for CASSVEERAVNSNQPQHF. The chain employs TRBV9 and TRBJ1-5; unclear D gene. CDR1 SGDLS and CDR2 YYNGEE come from the germline V gene. V was pared by 0 bases and J by 0 bases, with 16 bases between. The length of the CDR3 is 18 residues.

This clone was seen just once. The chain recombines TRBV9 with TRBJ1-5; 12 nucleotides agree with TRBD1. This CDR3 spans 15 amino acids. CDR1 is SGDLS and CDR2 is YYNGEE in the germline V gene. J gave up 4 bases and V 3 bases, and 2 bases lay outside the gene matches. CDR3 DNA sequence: TGTGCCAGCAGCGCGGGACAGGGGGCGAATCAGCCCCAGCATTTT. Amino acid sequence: CASSAGQGANQPQHF. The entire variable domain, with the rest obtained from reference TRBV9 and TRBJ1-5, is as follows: DSGVTQTPKHLITATGQRVTLRCSPRSGDLSVYWYQQSLDQGLQFLIQYYNGEERAKGNILERFSAQQFPDLHSELNLSSLELGDSALYFCASSAGQGANQPQHFGDGTRLSIL.